This TCR beta chain is from a study of response to subunit inactivated influenza vaccine. Using its own MiXCR run on the RT-PCR reads, TCRdb lists one record per CDR3 protein. This sample has about 540,000 distinct CDR3 sequences, with 20% to 25% found just once. Germline loops: CDR1 MNHEY, CDR2 SVGEGT. CDR3 length: 16 residues. With V trimmed by 4 bases and J by 9 bases, 15 bases remained unmatched. The data also belong to a second study, concerning T cells expressing NK-cell markers. That report notes: The TCR beta cDNA came from 5'RACE template switching with UMIs. Seven HCMV-seropositive donors and one seronegative donor made up the eight sequenced donors. The sorts in several experiments were restricted to alpha-beta TCR T cells by an anti-gamma-delta TCR antibody. In a handful of donors, dominant CD3+CD56+NKG2C+ clonotypes ranked among the top 10 CD8+ clonotypes.

The TCR sequence derives from a man aged 45 to 65 who received an inactivated influenza vaccine. The genes are TRBV6-2 or TRBV6-3 and TRBJ1-5, with 7 positions matching TRBD1. The input for sequencing was CD4+ T cells sorted from PBMCs, taken 11 to 12 days after vaccination. CDR3: CASSLPGQINKVPQHF. In DNA form, the CDR3 reads TGTGCCAGCAGTTTACCGGGACAGATAAACAAGGTGCCCCAGCATTTT.